The 10 T cell receptor beta chains below come from one sample, sequenced in a study of blood T cells in healthy people across ages. Primed by a sample-barcoded 5' primer and a J-beta primer mix, a second PCR proceeded for roughly 7 to 11 cycles. TCRdb recomputed calls from the 5' RACE reads with MiXCR, one row per CDR3 protein. The sample consists of about 1,500,000 distinct CDR3 sequences, approximately 30% of them appearing once. Sequences were obtained from blood. These receptors all stem from a woman younger than 45 in good health.

This clonotype was detected only a few times. J is TRBJ1-5 and V is TRBV7-8, with 7 bases aligning to TRBD1. Trimming at V came to 5 bases and at J to 7 bases, leaving 8 bases not matched to a gene. This CDR3 has 14 residues. The germline gives CDR1 SGHVS, CDR2 FQNEAQ. The CDR3 spells CASSRNRGGQPQHF. The CDR3 DNA is TGTGCCAGCAGCCGGAACAGGGGAGGGCAGCCCCAGCATTTT.

The chain recombines TRBV30 with TRBJ2-1; 7 bases line up with TRBD2. The V gene end was trimmed by 2 bases and the J gene end by 4 bases; junction bases not matched to a gene: 2. This CDR3 contains 13 residues. Germline assignment: CDR1 GTSNPN and CDR2 SVGIG (reference sequence). The CDR3 DNA follows: TGTGCCTGGAGTAGCGGGGATTACAATGAGCAGTTCTTC. Protein product: CAWSSGDYNEQFF.

This clonotype turned up a few times. This sequence joins TRBV12-3 or TRBV12-4 and TRBJ2-1; maybe TRBD1 (6 bases). There are 14 residues in the CDR3. Between the trimmed V and J ends, which lost 6 bases and 9 bases, there was a span of 18 bases. The DNA of the CDR3 is TGTGCCAGCAGCCGCGAAGGGGGAGCGAGTGAGCAGTTCTTC. It is translated as CASSREGGASEQFF.

The rearrangement uses TRBV2 and TRBJ1-1; TRBD1 agrees at 7 bases. Unmatched junction bases numbered 13, after V lost 10 bases and J lost 5 bases. Germline CDR1 is SNHLY and CDR2 is FYNNEI. The CDR3 has 14 residues. The CDR3: CATTRDRQPTEAFF. In nucleotides, the CDR3 is TGTGCCACAACCAGGGACAGACAACCTACTGAAGCTTTCTTT.

V gene TRBV20-1 combines with J gene TRBJ2-3; a weak D match, TRBD2 (5 bases). V dropped 6 bases and J dropped 2 bases, with 15 bases sitting between them. Per germline, CDR1 DFQATT and CDR2 SNEGSKA (reference sequence). The CDR3 contains 14 residues. The CDR3 is CSALLYGLTDTQYF. In DNA, the CDR3 is TGCAGTGCCTTACTATACGGACTCACAGATACGCAGTATTTT.

As regards this clonotype: This could be a read error, since a much larger clone is one nucleotide away. The chain combines TRBV12-3 or TRBV12-4 with TRBJ1-2; 7 bases fit TRBD1. V gave up 8 bases and J gave up 6 bases; unmatched junction bases: 9. CDR3 length: 13 residues. CDR3 coding DNA: TGTGCCAGCGGACCCGGGACAGCCAATGGCTACACCTTC. This encodes CASGPGTANGYTF.

About this clonotype itself: At one end the junction does not follow the germline gene, possibly because of a read error. The rearrangement links TRBV20-1 to TRBJ2-5; D is perhaps TRBD2 (5 bases). The CDR3 length is 15 residues. From germline, CDR1 is DFQATT and CDR2 SNEGSKA (reference sequence). CDR3 residues: CSARGTRTYQKTQYF. The CDR3 DNA sequence: TGCAGTGCTAGAGGTACTAGGACGTACCAAAAGACCCAGTACTTC.

This chain uses TRBV3-1 with TRBJ2-7, with D possibly matching TRBD1 (5 bases). The V gene's germline CDR1 is LGHDT and CDR2 YNNKEL (reference sequence). The CDR3 is 14 residues long. V dropped 1 base and J dropped 9 bases, with 16 bases sitting between them. CDR3 loop: CASSQGGPEVRQYF. The CDR3 bases are TGTGCCAGCAGCCAAGGGGGCCCCGAAGTGAGGCAGTACTTC.

This clonotype has only a few counts. At one end the junction does not follow the germline gene, possibly because of a read error. The CDR3 DNA is TGCGCCAGCAGCCACCTGGGACAGGGGGCTTACAATGAGCGGTTCTTC. This codes for CASSHLGQGAYNERFF. The rearrangement uses TRBV4-1 and TRBJ2-1, with 12 bases identical to TRBD1. The germline gives CDR1 MGHRA, CDR2 YSYEKL. This CDR3 has 16 amino acids.

The table lists this clonotype with a count of one. Its ends do not fully match the called genes, so a read error is possible. This chain joins TRBV6-2 or TRBV6-3 and TRBJ2-7, with 7 bases lining up with TRBD1. Per germline, CDR1 MNHEY and CDR2 SVGEGT. This CDR3 has 18 residues. Here the CDR3 reads CVSSYSNSGQESPYEQYF. CDR3 bases: TGTGTCAGCAGTTACTCGAATTCTGGACAGGAGAGTCCCTACGAGCAGTACTTC.